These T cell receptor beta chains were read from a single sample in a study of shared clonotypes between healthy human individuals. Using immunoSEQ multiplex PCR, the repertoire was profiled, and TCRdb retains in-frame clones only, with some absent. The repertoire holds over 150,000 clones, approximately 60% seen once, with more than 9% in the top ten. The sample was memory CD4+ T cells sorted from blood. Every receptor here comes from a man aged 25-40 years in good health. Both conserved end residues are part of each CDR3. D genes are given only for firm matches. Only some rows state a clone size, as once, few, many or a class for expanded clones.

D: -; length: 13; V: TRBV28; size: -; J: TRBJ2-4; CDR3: CASSSARNGIQYF; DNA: TGTGCCAGCAGTTCTGCCAGGAATGGTATTCAGTACTTC
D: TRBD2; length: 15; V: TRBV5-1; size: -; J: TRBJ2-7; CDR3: CASSFGLAGVKEQYF; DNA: TGCGCCAGCAGCTTCGGACTAGCGGGAGTCAAGGAGCAGTACTTC
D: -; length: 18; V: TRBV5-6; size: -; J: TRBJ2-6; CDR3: CASSSTGRLYSGANVLTF; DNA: TGTGCCAGCAGCTCGACAGGGAGGCTTTACTCTGGGGCCAACGTCCTGACTTTC
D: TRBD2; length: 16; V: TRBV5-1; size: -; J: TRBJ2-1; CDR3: CASSSTLAGGMNEQFF; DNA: TGCGCCAGCAGCTCTACCCTAGCGGGAGGGATGAATGAGCAGTTCTTC
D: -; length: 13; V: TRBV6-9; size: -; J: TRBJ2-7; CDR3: CASSWDSRYEQYF; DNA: TGTGCCAGCAGTTGGGACTCCCGCTACGAGCAGTACTTC
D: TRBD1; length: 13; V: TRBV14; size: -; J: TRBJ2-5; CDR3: CASSQLTGETQYF; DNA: TGTGCCAGCAGCCAACTGACAGGGGAGACCCAGTACTTC
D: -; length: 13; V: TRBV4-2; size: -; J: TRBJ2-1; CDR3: CASSQGAQGEQFF; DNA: TGTGCCAGCAGCCAAGGCGCCCAGGGTGAGCAGTTCTTC
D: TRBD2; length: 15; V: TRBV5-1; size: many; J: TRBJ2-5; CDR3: CASSLAGRRQETQYF; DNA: TGCGCCAGCAGCTTGGCCGGGAGGCGCCAAGAGACCCAGTACTTC
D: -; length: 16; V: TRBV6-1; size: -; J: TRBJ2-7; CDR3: CASSGARTVDILSPYF; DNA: TGTGCCAGCAGTGGCGCTAGGACGGTAGATATCCTGTCCCCGTACTTC
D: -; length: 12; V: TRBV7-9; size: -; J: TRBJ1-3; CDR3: CASSPPGNTIYF; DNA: TGTGCCAGCAGCCCGCCTGGAAACACCATATATTTT
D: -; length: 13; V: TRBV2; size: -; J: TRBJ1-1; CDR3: CASSGEVGTKAFF; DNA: TGTGCCAGCTCAGGGGAGGTTGGGACGAAAGCTTTCTTT
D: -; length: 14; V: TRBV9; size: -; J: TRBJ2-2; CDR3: CASSGAGYTGELFF; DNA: TGTGCCAGCAGCGGGGCAGGCTATACCGGGGAGCTGTTTTTT
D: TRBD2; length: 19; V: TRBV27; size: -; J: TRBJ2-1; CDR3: CASSLTSGRAPLPYNEQFF; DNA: TGTGCCAGCAGCCTTACTAGCGGGAGGGCCCCGCTCCCCTACAATGAGCAGTTCTTC
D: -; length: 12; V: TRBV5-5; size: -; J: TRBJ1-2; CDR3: CASSFHQGGYTF; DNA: TGTGCCAGCAGCTTTCACCAGGGGGGCTACACCTTC
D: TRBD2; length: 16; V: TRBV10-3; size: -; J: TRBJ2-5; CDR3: CAIRGGTSGSQETQYF; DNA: TGTGCCATCAGAGGGGGGACTAGCGGGTCACAAGAGACCCAGTACTTC
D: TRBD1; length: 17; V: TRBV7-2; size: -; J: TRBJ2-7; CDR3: CASSHATGGASAYEQYF; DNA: TGTGCCAGCAGCCACGCCACAGGGGGCGCTTCTGCCTACGAGCAGTACTTC
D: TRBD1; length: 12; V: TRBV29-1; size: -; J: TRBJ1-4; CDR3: CSAQQGREKLFF; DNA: TGCAGCGCACAACAGGGGCGGGAAAAACTGTTTTTT